The clone carrying this T cell receptor beta chain was counted only a few times. The TCR beta library used iRepertoire HTBI primers with Arm-PCR amplification of CDR3. TCRdb called the multiplex PCR reads again in MiXCR, with one record for every CDR3 protein. This table holds more than 650,000 distinct CDR3 sequences, 30% found once. The data originate from a study of regulatory T cells in long-lasting Graves disease. V gave up 4 bases and J gave up 2 bases, with 12 bases separating them. The CDR3 is 14 amino acids. Germline CDR1 is SGHDN and CDR2 is FVKESK. Time point given: persistent/refractory GD, antithyroid drugs over 5 years with positive TRAb. The TCR library used RNA extracted from PBMCs.

The rearrangement uses TRBV14 and TRBJ2-7; D could derive from TRBD1 or TRBD2 (5 bases each). Here the sequenced sample was peripheral blood mononuclear cells (PBMCs), taken when the disease was refractory, from a patient treated with antithyroid drugs. The receptor's source is a female donor with Graves disease. In DNA, the CDR3 is TGTGCCAGCAGCCCGGGACGCCTACCCTACGAGCAGTACTTC. This sequence encodes CASSPGRLPYEQYF.